The 18 T cell receptor beta chains given below trace back to one sample, sequenced in a study of vaccination and CD4 T cells after COVID-19 (dated by TCRdb to about 2022). The library was obtained by PCR. This sample was sequenced with an Illumina iSeq 100. DNA from cultured CD4+ T cells underwent TCR sequencing with the Oncomine TCR Beta short-read assay at the Johns Hopkins FTIC core. Using fastp trimming at Q25 and MiXCR clonotype assembly, TCRdb reanalyzed the public sequencing data and kept in-frame beta chains. Every distinct CDR3 protein forms one entry, paired with its most common genes and DNA. The sample data list approximately 6,500 distinct CDR3 sequences, and less than 50% of these were observed just once. 50% to 60% of the sample is taken by the ten largest. The antigens for these receptors are not known. The treatment or condition label for this specimen denotes: approximately 10-day PBMC culture with coronavirus spike peptide pools or control peptides (ViraFEST assay). CD4+ T cells from unexposed donors were collected before the COVID-19 pandemic (2011-2018).

Sequenced input: CD4+ T cells from blood, cultured in vitro. The receptors were sampled from a human donor in good health.

The CDR3 loop reads CASSTGRGRSHTDTQYF. The CDR3 DNA follows: TGTGCCAGTAGTACTGGGCGGGGCAGGTCGCACACAGATACGCAGTATTTT. The chain uses TRBV19 and TRBJ2-3, with D tentatively TRBD2 (6 bases). This CDR3 is 17 amino acids long. CDR1 and CDR2 from the germline V gene are LNHDA and SQIVND (reference sequence). V shed 4 bases and J shed 2 bases, with 19 bases lying between them.

In its sample, this clonotype was seen a few times. The J gene is TRBJ1-6, the V gene TRBV24-1; the D is unclear. In germline, CDR1 is KGHDR, CDR2 SFDVKD. This CDR3 contains 15 residues. Trimming pared 3 bases from V and 0 bases from J, leaving 5 bases between. The CDR3 DNA reads TGTGCCACCAGTGATCCAGGCTCCTATAATTCACCCCTCCACTTT. Its protein product is CATSDPGSYNSPLHF.

V usage is TRBV6-5 and J usage is TRBJ1-1; unclear D gene. Per the germline V gene, CDR1 is MNHEY and CDR2 is SVGAGI. This CDR3 contains 13 residues. V lost 3 bases and J lost 5, with 10 bases in between. The CDR3 DNA reads TGTGCCAGCAGTTATGATTTGGGAACTGAAGCTTTCTTT. This encodes CASSYDLGTEAFF.

This clonotype was seen a few times. The chain joins TRBV4-1 to TRBJ1-2; a possible D gene is TRBD1 (6 bases). The V gene lost 2 bases and the J gene lost 1 base, with 14 bases spanning the gap. The CDR3 length is 16 residues. CDR1 is MGHRA and CDR2 is YSYEKL in the germline V gene. The CDR3 spells CASSQNSGAVNYGYTF. The CDR3 DNA is TGCGCCAGCAGCCAAAACTCGGGGGCCGTTAACTATGGCTACACCTTC.

This clonotype was seen a handful of times. The gene calls are TRBV2 and TRBJ1-5; tentative D call: TRBD1 (6 bases). Germline CDR1 and CDR2: SNHLY and FYNNEI. V was clipped by 7 bases and J by 9 bases, with 16 bases between them. CDR3 size: 13 residues. The CDR3 loop is CASTTGPMAPQHF. The CDR3 nucleotides are TGTGCCAGCACGACAGGACCCATGGCGCCCCAGCATTTT.

The chain joins TRBV5-6 to TRBJ2-3; 13 nucleotides match TRBD2. This CDR3 has 16 amino acids. CDR1 is SGHDT, CDR2 YYEEEE, per germline. V lost 4 bases, J lost 3 bases, and 5 bases stayed unmatched. For the CDR3, the DNA is TGTGCCAGCAGCCCCGGGACTAGCGGGATGACAGATACGCAGTATTTT. This codes for CASSPGTSGMTDTQYF.

The genes are TRBV10-3 and TRBJ2-1, with 8 positions matching TRBD2. J was trimmed by 1 base and V by 1 base; bases with no gene match: 12. Germline CDR1 and CDR2: ENHRY and SYGVKD. The CDR3 is made up of 19 amino acids. Written as DNA, the CDR3 is TGTGCCATCAGTGAGTTGGCGCCGATGCGGGAGGTGTCCTACAATGAGCAGTTCTTC. Translated, it gives CAISELAPMREVSYNEQFF.

The chain combines TRBV27 with TRBJ1-1; the D is unclear. With 3 bases removed from V and 1 base from J, the gap between germline ends came to 18 bases. Per germline, CDR1 MNHEY and CDR2 SMNVEV (reference sequence). The CDR3 extends over 17 amino acids. CDR3 protein: CASSLGPGGPKNTEAFF. The CDR3 DNA follows: TGTGCCAGCAGTTTGGGCCCAGGAGGGCCTAAGAACACTGAAGCTTTCTTT.

This clonotype has more than one count but fewer than ten. The chain uses TRBV6-1 and TRBJ2-3; D might be TRBD2 (6 bases). The CDR3 has 12 residues. In germline, CDR1 is MNHNS, CDR2 SASEGT. V was pared by 10 bases and J by 10 bases, with 18 bases between. The DNA for the CDR3 is TGTGCCACCAAGTCCGGGGGTAACCCGCAGTATTTT. Protein product: CATKSGGNPQYF.

This clonotype was counted a few times. V and J are TRBV7-6 and TRBJ1-5; D remains unclear. Germline CDR1 is SGHVS and CDR2 is FNYEAQ. V was cut by 0 bases and J by 5 bases, with 5 bases left in between. The CDR3 runs to 13 residues. CDR3 sequence: CASSLALDQPQHF. In DNA, the CDR3 is TGTGCCAGCAGCTTAGCGCTAGATCAGCCCCAGCATTTT.

This chain joins TRBV10-2 and TRBJ1-1; D is perhaps TRBD1 (6 bases). Trimming removed 6 bases from V and 3 bases from J, with 26 bases in between. The V gene's germline CDR1 is WSHSY and CDR2 SAAADI. This CDR3 comprises 18 residues. DNA of the CDR3: TGCGCCAGCAGATCGAGGGGAAGCTGGGGGCGAGTCGACACTGAAGCTTTCTTT. Amino acids: CASRSRGSWGRVDTEAFF.

This chain links TRBV20-1 with TRBJ2-5, with D uncertain. V lost 7 bases and J 9 bases, leaving 18 bases between the germline ends. Germline assignment: CDR1 DFQATT and CDR2 SNEGSKA (reference sequence). The CDR3 has 12 amino acids. In DNA form, the CDR3 reads TGCAGTGTTCGGGCCTCGCAGACGGCCCAGTACTTC. Its translation is CSVRASQTAQYF.

This clonotype was counted between two and nine times. The gene calls are TRBV10-3 and TRBJ2-5; D possibly corresponds to TRBD2 (6 bases). Trimming took off 3 bases at V and 4 bases at J, with 12 bases between the two ends. The CDR3 has 14 residues. Germline CDR1 and CDR2: ENHRY and SYGVKD. The CDR3 spells CAISEGGILETQYF. The CDR3 region has the DNA TGTGCCATCAGTGAAGGAGGGATTCTAGAGACCCAGTACTTC.

The genes are TRBV6-2 or TRBV6-3 and TRBJ1-1, with TRBD1 as a possible D gene (6 bases). There are 12 residues in the CDR3. Trimming took off 9 bases at V and 2 bases at J, with 10 bases between the two ends. Germline V CDR1 and CDR2: MNHEY, SVGEGT. This CDR3 reads CASRTANTEAFF. The CDR3 region has the DNA TGTGCCAGTAGGACAGCAAACACTGAAGCTTTCTTT.

The chain has TRBV19 and TRBJ1-6; D perhaps matches TRBD1 (5 bases). Germline values: CDR1 LNHDA, CDR2 SQIVND (reference sequence). Trimming cost V 3 bases and J 13 bases, with 19 bases left between them. The CDR3 loop spans 15 amino acids. CDR3 protein: CASSISLGANLPLHF. CDR3 DNA: TGTGCCAGTAGTATTAGTCTCGGGGCCAATCTTCCCCTCCACTTT. Full variable domain (rest looked up from reference TRBV19 and TRBJ1-6): DGGITQSPKYLFRKEGQNVTLSCEQNLNHDAMYWYRQDPGQGLRLIYYSQIVNDFQKGDIAEGYSVSREKKESFPLTVTSAQKNPTAFYLCASSISLGANLPLHFGNGTRLTVT.

The J gene is TRBJ1-6, the V gene TRBV27; TRBD1 aligns across 10 bases. The CDR3 sequence is 18 residues long. CDR1 MNHEY and CDR2 SMNVEV come from the germline V gene (reference sequence). V lost 5 bases, J lost 7 bases, and 14 bases stayed unmatched. The CDR3 DNA follows: TGTGCCAGCAGTCAACGCTTCAAGGACAGGGGGTTAAATTCACCCCTCCACTTT. Its protein product is CASSQRFKDRGLNSPLHF.

This clonotype occurred once. The rearrangement links TRBV18 to TRBJ1-1, with 7 bases matching TRBD1. Germline CDR1 reads KGHSH; CDR2 reads LQKENI. V lost 3 bases and J lost 6; bases outside the gene matches: 4. The CDR3 covers 13 residues. CDR3 in DNA: TGTGCCAGCTCACCGGGGACAGAGGCTGAAGCTTTCTTT. Its translation is CASSPGTEAEAFF.

CDR3 nucleotides: TGTGCCAGCTCAAGCACAGGGGTCGGGGAGACCCAGTACTTC. Protein product: CASSSTGVGETQYF. The chain carries TRBV18 and TRBJ2-5; 7 positions match TRBD1. CDR3 size: 14 residues. CDR1 is KGHSH and CDR2 is LQKENI in the germline V gene. J was trimmed by 5 bases and V by 5 bases; bases with no gene match: 8.